The text below deals with one TCR beta chain. Its antigen remains unknown. With random hexamers, reverse transcription was performed on about 0.5 to 1 ug of RNA. With immunoSEQ multiplex PCR, TCR beta CDR3 was amplified across 54 Vbeta and 13 Jbeta. TCRdb processed the immunoSEQ multiplex PCR reads anew with MiXCR; each CDR3 protein has one entry. The data hold 70,000 to 95,000 distinct CDR3 sequences, with around 94% observed a single time. CD8+ and CD4+ T cells circulating in blood were sequenced for TCR beta. It was negative isolation that provided the CD8+ and CD4+ T cells, whereas TEMRA cells were enriched by FACS. The sample is drawn from a study of CD8 T cells in Susac syndrome. Study-level results: Maximal CD8+ clonal expansion in Susac was observed within TEMRA cells and among active patients.

Between the trimmed V and J ends, which lost 6 bases and 0 bases, there was a span of 8 bases. The V gene's germline CDR1 is MNHEY and CDR2 SVGAGI. CDR3 length: 14 residues. The chain couples TRBV6-5 to TRBJ1-4; D gene ambiguous. The origin of this receptor is a human donor with Susac syndrome. Sequencing was performed on CD8+ T cells from PBMCs. CDR3 sequence (DNA): TGTGCCAGCAGCACCACAGCAACTAATGAAAAACTGTTTTTT. Protein sequence: CASSTTATNEKLFF.